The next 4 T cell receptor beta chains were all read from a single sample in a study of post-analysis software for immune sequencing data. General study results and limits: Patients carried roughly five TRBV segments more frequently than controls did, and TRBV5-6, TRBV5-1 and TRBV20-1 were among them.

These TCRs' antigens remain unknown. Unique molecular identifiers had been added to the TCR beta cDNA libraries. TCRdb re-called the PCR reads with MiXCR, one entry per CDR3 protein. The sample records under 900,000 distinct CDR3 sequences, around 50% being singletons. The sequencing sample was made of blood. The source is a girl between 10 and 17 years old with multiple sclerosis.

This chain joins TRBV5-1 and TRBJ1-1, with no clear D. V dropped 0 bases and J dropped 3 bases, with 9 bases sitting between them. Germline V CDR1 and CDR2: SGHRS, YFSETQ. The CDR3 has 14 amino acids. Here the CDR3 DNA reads TGCGCCAGCAGCTTGGGCTTTGGGGACACTGAAGCTTTCTTT. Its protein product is CASSLGFGDTEAFF.

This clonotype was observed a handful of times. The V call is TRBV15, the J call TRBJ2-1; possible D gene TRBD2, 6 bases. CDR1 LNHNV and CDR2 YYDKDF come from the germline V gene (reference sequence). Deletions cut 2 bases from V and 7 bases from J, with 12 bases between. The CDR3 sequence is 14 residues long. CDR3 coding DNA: TGTGCCACCAGCAGAAGACTAGTACTAAATGAGCAGTTCTTC. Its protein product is CATSRRLVLNEQFF.

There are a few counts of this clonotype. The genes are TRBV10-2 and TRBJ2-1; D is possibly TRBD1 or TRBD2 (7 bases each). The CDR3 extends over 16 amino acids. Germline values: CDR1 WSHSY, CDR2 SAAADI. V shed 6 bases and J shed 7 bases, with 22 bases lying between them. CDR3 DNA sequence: TGCGCCAGCAGCTTGTCTGAGAGCGGGGACAGAAATGAGCAGTTCTTC. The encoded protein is CASSLSESGDRNEQFF.

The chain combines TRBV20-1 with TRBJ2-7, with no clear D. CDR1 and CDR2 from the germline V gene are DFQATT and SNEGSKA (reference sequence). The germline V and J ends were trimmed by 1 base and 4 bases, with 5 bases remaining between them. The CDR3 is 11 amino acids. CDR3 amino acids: CSARGLYEQYF. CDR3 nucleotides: TGCAGTGCTAGAGGGTTATACGAGCAGTACTTC.